Following are 2 T cell receptor beta chains from one sample sequenced in a study of T-cell memory formation after mild COVID-19. From the 5' RACE reads, TCRdb called clonotypes with MiXCR, one entry per CDR3 protein. Of 340,000 or so distinct CDR3 sequences in the sample, 10% to 15% were seen once. The specimen was PBMCs or a T cell subset sorted from them (not recorded which). The receptors stem from a man between 18 and 29 years old who had mild COVID-19 (a few samples of this study predate the infection). Cell type and time point are not known.

This clonotype has only a few counts. CDR3 coding DNA: TGTGCCACCAGTGCCTATGGGGTGGATACGCAGTATTTT. Protein product: CATSAYGVDTQYF. This chain joins TRBV24-1 and TRBJ2-3; D gene unclear. V was clipped by 5 bases and J by 6 bases, with 11 bases between them. CDR1 is KGHDR, CDR2 SFDVKD, per germline. This CDR3 spans 13 amino acids.

The chain uses TRBV5-1 and TRBJ1-2; D is unclear. This CDR3 region has 14 residues. The V and J ends lost 0 bases and 2 bases respectively, with 8 bases between them. Looked up from germline, CDR1 is SGHRS and CDR2 is YFSETQ. CDR3 residues: CASSLDRENYGYTF. The CDR3 nucleotides are TGCGCCAGCAGCTTGGATCGGGAAAACTATGGCTACACCTTC.